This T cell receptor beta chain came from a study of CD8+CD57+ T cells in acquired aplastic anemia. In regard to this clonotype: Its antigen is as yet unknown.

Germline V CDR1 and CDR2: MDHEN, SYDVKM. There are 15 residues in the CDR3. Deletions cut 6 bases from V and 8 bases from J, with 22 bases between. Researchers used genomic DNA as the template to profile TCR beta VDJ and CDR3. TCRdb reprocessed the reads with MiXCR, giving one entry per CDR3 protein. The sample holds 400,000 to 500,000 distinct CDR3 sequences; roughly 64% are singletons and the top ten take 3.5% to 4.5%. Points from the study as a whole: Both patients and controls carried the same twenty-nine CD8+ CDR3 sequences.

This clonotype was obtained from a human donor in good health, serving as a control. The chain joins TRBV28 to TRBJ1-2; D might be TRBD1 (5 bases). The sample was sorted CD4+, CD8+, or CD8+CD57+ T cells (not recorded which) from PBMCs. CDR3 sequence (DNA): TGTGCCAGCAGGCCCGGCCGGGGCCGGATCAGCGGCTACACCTTC. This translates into CASRPGRGRISGYTF.